This T cell receptor beta chain derives from a study of spatial heterogeneity in lung cancer. Study-level information: There were approximately 69 donors, all of them untreated patients with early-stage non-small cell lung cancer. Any follow-up PBMC samples that were available went on to be sequenced, and the median time to follow-up was roughly 2 years after resection.

MiXCR, run by TCRdb on the 5' RACE reads, gives a single entry per CDR3 protein. The sample has under 30,000 distinct CDR3 sequences, around 5.8% seen once. Time point denoted: blood at routine non-recurrence follow-up after resection. Whole RNA came from tumor, nontumor lung or frozen PBMC and was sequenced without being sorted. This clonotype was counted ten times or more. Its antigen is undetermined. The CDR3 consists of 13 residues. The V and J ends lost 3 bases and 9 bases respectively, with 15 bases between them. Germline CDR1 is SGDLS and CDR2 is YYNGEE. Study-level findings and limits: Ubiquitous expanded tumor TCRs appeared in blood more at resection than follow-up.

This chain uses TRBV9 with TRBJ1-1; the D gene is possibly TRBD1 (5 bases). This clonotype originated in a male donor with early-stage non-small cell lung cancer. The material sequenced was PBMCs, taken at follow-up. The CDR3 protein is CASSAGTGRQAFF. CDR3 sequence (DNA): TGTGCCAGCAGCGCGGGGACCGGTCGCCAAGCTTTCTTT. Drawing the rest from reference TRBV9 and TRBJ1-1, the complete variable domain is DSGVTQTPKHLITATGQRVTLRCSPRSGDLSVYWYQQSLDQGLQFLIQYYNGEERAKGNILERFSAQQFPDLHSELNLSSLELGDSALYFCASSAGTGRQAFFGQGTRLTVV.